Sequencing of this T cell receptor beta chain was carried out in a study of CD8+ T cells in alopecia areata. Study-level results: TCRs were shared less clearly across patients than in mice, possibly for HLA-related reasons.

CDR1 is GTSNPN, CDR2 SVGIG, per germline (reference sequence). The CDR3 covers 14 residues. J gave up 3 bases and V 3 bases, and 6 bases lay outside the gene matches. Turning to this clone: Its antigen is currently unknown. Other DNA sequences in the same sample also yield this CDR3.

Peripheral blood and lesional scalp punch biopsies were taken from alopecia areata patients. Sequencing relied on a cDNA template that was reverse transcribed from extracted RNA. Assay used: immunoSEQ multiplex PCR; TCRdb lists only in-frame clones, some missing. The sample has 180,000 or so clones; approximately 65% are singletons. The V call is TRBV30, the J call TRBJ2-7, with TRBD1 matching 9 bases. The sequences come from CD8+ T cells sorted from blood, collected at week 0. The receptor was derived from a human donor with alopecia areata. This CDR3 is CAWSPGQGGYEQYF. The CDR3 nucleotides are TGTGCCTGGAGCCCGGGACAGGGAGGCTACGAGCAGTACTTC.